The count of the clone carrying this T cell receptor (beta chain) is one. Its specificity is unknown. These data are taken from a study of lymphopenia after photon versus proton radiotherapy. CDR1 is SQVTM, CDR2 ANQGSEA, per germline. After removal of 2 bases from V and 4 bases from J, the junction contained 6 bases not matched to a gene. There are 14 residues in the CDR3. The data were produced by immunoSEQ multiplex PCR, yet TCRdb's version contains in-frame clones alone and is incomplete. The sample shows approximately 30,000 clones, around 94% of them seen only once. Study observations and caveats: After the lymphocyte nadir, photon-treated repertoires showed oligoclonal expansion, especially of CD8+ Temra cells.

Here the sequenced sample was peripheral blood, taken from a patient treated with photon-based radiotherapy. This clonotype originated in a woman between 45 and 60 years old with cholangiocarcinoma. The V call is TRBV29-1, the J call TRBJ1-2; 8 nucleotides agree with TRBD1. CDR3 nucleotide sequence: TGCAGCGTTGAATCCAGGGGGCTCATCTATGGCTACACCTTC. It codes for CSVESRGLIYGYTF.